The clone carrying this T cell receptor beta chain was counted once. Its target is not known. The sample is drawn from a study of shared clonotypes between healthy human individuals. Study conclusions and caveats: Only blood underwent sampling, and tissue repertoires likely differ.

Germline V gene data show CDR1 as SGHRS and CDR2 as YFSETQ. Trimming removed 4 bases from V and 1 base from J, with 11 bases in between. This CDR3 is built from 14 residues. TCRdb keeps only in-frame clones here, not all; method: immunoSEQ multiplex PCR. The data show millions of clones, roughly 96% seen once. Sample: naive CD4+ T cells sorted from blood. Subset denoted: CD45RA+ positively selected. This TCR was recovered from a man between 18 and 29 years old in good health. The chain uses TRBV5-1 and TRBJ1-1; weak D call: TRBD1 (6 bases). The CDR3 sequence: CASSAHRENTEAFF. CDR3 sequence (DNA): TGCGCCAGCAGCGCTCACAGGGAGAACACTGAAGCTTTCTTT.